The clone carrying this TCR beta chain was seen many times. The antigen is not known. Indicated time point: newly diagnosed GD, antithyroid drugs for less than 3 months. From RNA extracted from PBMCs, the TCR library was made. The sample comes from a study of regulatory T cells in long-lasting Graves disease. Germline CDR1 is SGHTA and CDR2 is FQGNSA. The ends were cut back, 3 bases at V and 3 bases at J, with 10 bases in the middle. The CDR3 runs 14 residues. Library construction for TCR beta used iRepertoire HTBI primers and Arm-PCR of CDR3 regions. From the multiplex PCR reads, TCRdb called clonotypes with MiXCR, one entry per CDR3 protein. The table has some 230,000 distinct CDR3 sequences, roughly 18% seen once. Findings of the study overall: Patients with persistent disease shared 2,500 or so public clonotypes, outpacing the approximately 920 shared by new patients. It was in persistent disease that TRBV28, TRBJ1-2 and TRBJ2-5 were favored.

The material was peripheral blood mononuclear cells (PBMCs), obtained at new diagnosis, from a patient treated with antithyroid drugs. The clonotype was recovered from a female donor with Graves disease. The gene calls are TRBV7-2 and TRBJ2-3; TRBD2 is a possible D gene (5 bases). The CDR3 DNA sequence: TGTGCCAGCAGCTTGGACTCCTATACAGATACGCAGTATTTT. Protein product: CASSLDSYTDTQYF.